The sequence of this TCR beta chain was determined in a study of response to subunit inactivated influenza vaccine. TCRdb reanalysed the RT-PCR reads using MiXCR and keeps one entry per CDR3 protein. The sample holds more than 550,000 distinct CDR3 sequences; about 11% are singletons and the top ten take about 10%. This clonotype was picked up many times. Trimming at V came to 1 base and at J to 8 bases, leaving 4 bases not matched to a gene. The CDR3 sequence is 14 residues long. Separately, the same data were catalogued under a study of T cells expressing NK-cell markers. That publication notes: In generating TCR beta cDNA, 5'RACE template switching with UMIs was used. Among eight sequenced donors, seven carried HCMV seropositivity while one was seronegative. Uncertainty persisted over the HCMV specificity of expanded NKG2C+ T cell clones.

The clonotype was recovered from a middle-aged man who received an inactivated influenza vaccine. The V and J genes are TRBV12-3 or TRBV12-4 and TRBJ2-1, with 8 bases that match TRBD2. Specimen: PBMCs from blood, collected on the day of vaccination. CDR3 coding DNA: TGTGCCAGCAGTTTAGTAGGCGGGGGGTATGAGCAGTTCTTC. Protein: CASSLVGGGYEQFF.